The 8 T cell receptor beta chains below were found in one sample sequenced in a study of siplizumab effects on memory and regulatory T cells. Clones were sequenced by immunoSEQ multiplex PCR, and TCRdb holds only the in-frame ones, with some missing. The sample lists roughly 100,000 clones, approximately 94% seen once, with about 0.32% in the top ten. The material sequenced was CD4+ T cells sorted from blood. Receptors were obtained from a human donor in good health.

The gene calls are TRBV6-6 and TRBJ2-7; 8 bases agree with TRBD2. V lost 0 bases to trimming and J lost 3 bases; unmatched junction nucleotides: 1. The CDR3 spans 14 residues. Germline CDR1 MNHNY, CDR2 SVGAGI (reference sequence). CDR3 protein: CASSYSGTSYEQYF. In DNA form, the CDR3 reads TGTGCCAGCAGTTACTCCGGGACTAGCTACGAGCAGTACTTC.

The rearrangement uses TRBV5-1 and TRBJ2-2; D may be TRBD2 (6 bases). The germline V and J ends were trimmed by 7 bases and 4 bases, with 14 bases remaining between them. CDR3 size: 14 residues. Germline CDR1 and CDR2: SGHRS and YFSETQ. CDR3 nucleotides: TGCGCCAGCGCGGGGTCGGCGCTCACCGGGGAGCTGTTTTTT. Its translation: CASAGSALTGELFF.

This clone appeared a single time. This chain joins TRBV5-4 and TRBJ2-6; D gene ambiguous. The germline V gene has CDR1 SGHNT and CDR2 YYREEE (reference sequence). V was pared by 7 bases and J by 5 bases, with 22 bases between. The CDR3 runs to 17 residues. Written as DNA, the CDR3 is TGTGCCAGCTCGTATGGCGTAAGACAAAGTCGGGCCAACGTCCTGACTTTC. Residues: CASSYGVRQSRANVLTF.

The V gene is TRBV18, the J gene TRBJ1-1; 12 bases line up with TRBD1. V was clipped by 4 bases and J by 3 bases; unmatched bases: 6. This CDR3 region has 16 residues. Germline V gives CDR1 KGHSH, CDR2 LQKENI. In DNA, the CDR3 is TGTGCCAGCTCACAGGGGGACAGGGGGCGGTACACTGAAGCTTTCTTT. Translating it yields CASSQGDRGRYTEAFF.

The chain carries TRBV30 and TRBJ2-3; the D is unclear. V was clipped by 1 base and J by 5 bases, with 7 bases between them. CDR3 length: 12 residues. The V gene's germline CDR1 is GTSNPN and CDR2 SVGIG (reference sequence). CDR3 DNA: TGTGCCTGGAGTGGGTCGGGAGATACGCAGTATTTT. Protein: CAWSGSGDTQYF. The whole variable domain, filled in from reference TRBV30 and TRBJ2-3, reads SQTIHQWPATLVQPVGSPLSLECTVEGTSNPNLYWYRQAAGRGLQLLFYSVGIGQISSEVPQNLSASRPQDRQFILSSKKLLLSDSGFYLCAWSGSGDTQYFGPGTRLTVL.

This chain connects TRBV5-6 to TRBJ1-1; D call uncertain. V lost 1 base and J lost 8, with 6 bases in between. Germline V lookup: CDR1 SGHDT, CDR2 YYEEEE. The CDR3 is made up of 11 amino acids. The CDR3 protein is CASSLNSEAFF. The CDR3 DNA is TGTGCCAGCAGCTTGAATTCCGAAGCTTTCTTT.

The V and J genes are TRBV6-5 and TRBJ1-4, with a weak D call TRBD1 (5 bases). The germline gives CDR1 MNHEY, CDR2 SVGAGI. V lost 8 bases and J 4 bases, leaving 17 bases between the germline ends. The length of the CDR3 is 15 residues. CDR3 sequence reads: CASSSPGAFNEKLFF. The CDR3 nucleotides read TGTGCCAGCTCTTCGCCCGGGGCATTTAATGAAAAACTGTTTTTT.

V usage is TRBV29-1 and J usage is TRBJ1-1, with 9 bases aligning to TRBD1. The CDR3 contains 16 residues. The V gene's germline CDR1 is SQVTM and CDR2 ANQGSEA. V dropped 6 bases and J dropped 4; count of bases not matched to a gene: 15. The CDR3 coding sequence is TGCAGCGTGGGTAACAGGGGGCACCTGTGGGGCACTGAAGCTTTCTTT. Translated, it gives CSVGNRGHLWGTEAFF.